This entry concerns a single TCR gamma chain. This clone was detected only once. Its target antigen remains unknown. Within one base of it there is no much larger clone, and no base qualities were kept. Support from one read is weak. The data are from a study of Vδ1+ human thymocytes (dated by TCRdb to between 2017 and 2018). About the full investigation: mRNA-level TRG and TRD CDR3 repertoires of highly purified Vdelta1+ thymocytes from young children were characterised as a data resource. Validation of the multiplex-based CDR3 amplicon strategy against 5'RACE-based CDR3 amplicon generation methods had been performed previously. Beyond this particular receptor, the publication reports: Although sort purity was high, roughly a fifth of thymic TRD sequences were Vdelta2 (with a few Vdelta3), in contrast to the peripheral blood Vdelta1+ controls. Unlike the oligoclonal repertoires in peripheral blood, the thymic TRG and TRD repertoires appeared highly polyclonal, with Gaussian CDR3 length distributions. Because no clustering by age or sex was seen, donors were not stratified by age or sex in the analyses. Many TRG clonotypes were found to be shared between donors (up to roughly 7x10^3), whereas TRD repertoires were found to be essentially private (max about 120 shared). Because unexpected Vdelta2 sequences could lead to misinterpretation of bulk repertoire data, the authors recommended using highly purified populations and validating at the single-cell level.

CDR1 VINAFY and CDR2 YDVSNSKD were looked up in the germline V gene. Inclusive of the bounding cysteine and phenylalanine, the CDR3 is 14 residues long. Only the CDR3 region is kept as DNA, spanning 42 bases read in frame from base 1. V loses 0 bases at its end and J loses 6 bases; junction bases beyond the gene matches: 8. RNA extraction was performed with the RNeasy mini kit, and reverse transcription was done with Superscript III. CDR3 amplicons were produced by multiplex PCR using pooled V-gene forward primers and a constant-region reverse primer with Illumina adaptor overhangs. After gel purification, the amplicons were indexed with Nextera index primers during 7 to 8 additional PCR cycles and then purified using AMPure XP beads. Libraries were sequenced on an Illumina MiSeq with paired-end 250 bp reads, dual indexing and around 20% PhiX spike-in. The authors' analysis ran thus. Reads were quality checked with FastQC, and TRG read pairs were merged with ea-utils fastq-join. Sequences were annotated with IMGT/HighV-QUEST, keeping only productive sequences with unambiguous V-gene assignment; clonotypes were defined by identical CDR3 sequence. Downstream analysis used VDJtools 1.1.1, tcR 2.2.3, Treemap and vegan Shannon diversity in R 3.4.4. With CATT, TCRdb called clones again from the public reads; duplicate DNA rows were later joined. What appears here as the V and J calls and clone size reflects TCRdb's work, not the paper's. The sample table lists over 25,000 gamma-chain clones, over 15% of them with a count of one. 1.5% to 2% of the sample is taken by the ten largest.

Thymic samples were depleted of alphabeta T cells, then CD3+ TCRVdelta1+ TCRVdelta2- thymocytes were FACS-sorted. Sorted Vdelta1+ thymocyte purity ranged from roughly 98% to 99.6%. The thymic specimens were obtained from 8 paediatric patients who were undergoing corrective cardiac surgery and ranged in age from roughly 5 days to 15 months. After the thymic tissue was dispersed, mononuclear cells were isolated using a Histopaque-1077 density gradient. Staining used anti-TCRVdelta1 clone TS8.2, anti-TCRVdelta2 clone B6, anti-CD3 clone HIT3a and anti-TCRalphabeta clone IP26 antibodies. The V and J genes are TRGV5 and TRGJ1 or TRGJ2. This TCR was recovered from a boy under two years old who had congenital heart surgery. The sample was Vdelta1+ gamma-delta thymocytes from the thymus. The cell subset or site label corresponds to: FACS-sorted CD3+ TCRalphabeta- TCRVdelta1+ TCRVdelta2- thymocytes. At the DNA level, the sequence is TGTGCCACCTGGGACAGGCCTTTTAGTTATAAGAAACTCTTT. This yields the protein CATWDRPFSYKKLF.